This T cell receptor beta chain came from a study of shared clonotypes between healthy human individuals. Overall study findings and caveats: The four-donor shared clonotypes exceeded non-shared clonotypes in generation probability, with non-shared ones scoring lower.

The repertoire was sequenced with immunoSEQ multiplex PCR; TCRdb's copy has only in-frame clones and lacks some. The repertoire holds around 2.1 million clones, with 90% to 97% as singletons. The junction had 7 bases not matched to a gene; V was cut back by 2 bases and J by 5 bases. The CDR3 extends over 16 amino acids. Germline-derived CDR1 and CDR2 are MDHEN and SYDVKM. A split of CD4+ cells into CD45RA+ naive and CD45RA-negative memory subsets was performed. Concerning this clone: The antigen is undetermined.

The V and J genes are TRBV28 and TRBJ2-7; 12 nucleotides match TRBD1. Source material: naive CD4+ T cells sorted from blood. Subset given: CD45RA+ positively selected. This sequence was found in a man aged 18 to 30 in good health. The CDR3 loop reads CASSLDPGQGANEQYF. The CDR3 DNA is TGTGCCAGCAGTTTAGATCCGGGACAGGGGGCCAACGAGCAGTACTTC.